This is a list of T cell receptor beta chains from one sample in a study of T-cell memory formation after mild COVID-19. Each CDR3 protein gets one entry after TCRdb re-called the 5' RACE reads with MiXCR. The sample has roughly 200,000 distinct CDR3 sequences; around 8.8% are singletons. The sample consisted of PBMCs or a T cell subset sorted from them (not recorded which). These TCRs come from a man in his late teens or twenties who had mild COVID-19 (a few samples of this study predate the infection). Cell type and time point are not known. Both conserved end residues are part of each CDR3. The D gene is left open where the match is weak. Clone size is given for some rows only: seen once, a few or many times, or a class if the clone is expanded.

cdr3_nt cdr3_aa v_call cdr3_length j_call clone_size d_call
TGTGCCATCACGCCGTCTGCCACTAACTATGGCTACACCTTC CAITPSATNYGYTF TRBV10-3 14 TRBJ1-2 few NA
TGTGCCAGCAGGCCTGGACAGGGGCGTTTCGGGGAGCTGTTTTTT CASRPGQGRFGELFF TRBV5-4 15 TRBJ2-2 few TRBD1
TGTGCCAGCAGGGATAACTCAGGGACCTACGAGCAGTACTTC CASRDNSGTYEQYF TRBV7-9 14 TRBJ2-7 few NA
TGTGCCAGCAGCCGCCTCCCCCTTGCGGGGGGCACCCTAGCCAAAAACATTCAGTACTTC CASSRLPLAGGTLAKNIQYF TRBV7-9 20 TRBJ2-4 few TRBD2
TGTGCCAGCAGCTTACGGGCAGGCGGGAACCATCAGCCCCAGCATTTT CASSLRAGGNHQPQHF TRBV7-2 16 TRBJ1-5 few NA
TGCGCCAGCAGCCAAGAGGGGCTAGTGTACGAGCAGTACTTC CASSQEGLVYEQYF TRBV4-1 14 TRBJ2-7 many NA
TGTGCCAGCAGCCGCGAGGGTAGCGGGATCACAGATACGCAGTATTTT CASSREGSGITDTQYF TRBV4-2 16 TRBJ2-3 few TRBD2
TGCAGTGCTAGGGCGGACAGGGGGGCTGAGACCCAGTACTTC CSARADRGAETQYF TRBV20-1 14 TRBJ2-5 NA TRBD1
TGCGCCAGCAGCGTCGGAACAGGGTATGGACAGCCCCAGCATTTT CASSVGTGYGQPQHF TRBV5-1 15 TRBJ1-5 many NA
NA CASSFLEKGSPLHF TRBV7-2 14 TRBJ1-6 NA NA
TGTGCCTGGAGTCCGGGACTATGGCGCGATGAGCAGTTCTTC CAWSPGLWRDEQFF TRBV30 14 TRBJ2-1 NA TRBD2
TGTGCCAGCAGTCAATCAGGGGGAAAAGAGACCCAGTACTTC CASSQSGGKETQYF TRBV6-2/TRBV6-3 14 TRBJ2-5 few TRBD1
TGCAGTGCTAGAGATTGGGGACAGGGTATGAACATTCAGTACTTC CSARDWGQGMNIQYF TRBV20-1 15 TRBJ2-4 NA TRBD1
TGCGCCAGCAGCTTGGGGACCCATAATTCACCCCTCCACTTT CASSLGTHNSPLHF TRBV5-1 14 TRBJ1-6 NA NA
TGTGCCAGCAGCTTAGGGGCACGCGGGGCCCAGCGTAATACGCAGTATTTT CASSLGARGAQRNTQYF TRBV11-2 17 TRBJ2-3 NA NA
TGTGCCAGCAGCTTGGTGGGCTCTGGAAACACCATATATTTT CASSLVGSGNTIYF TRBV11-2 14 TRBJ1-3 many NA
TGTGCCAGCAGCTTAGGATGGACTGAAGCTTTCTTT CASSLGWTEAFF TRBV7-9 12 TRBJ1-1 few NA
TGTGCCAGCAGTCGTCTCTCGGGACTAGCGGGGGGGCCCGCCAATGAGCAGTTCTTC CASSRLSGLAGGPANEQFF TRBV12-3/TRBV12-4 19 TRBJ2-1 NA TRBD2
TGTGCCAGCAAGGACAGTGCGACCTATAATGAAAAACTGTTTTTT CASKDSATYNEKLFF TRBV12-3/TRBV12-4 15 TRBJ1-4 NA NA
TGTGCCAGCAGTTACCTGGCGAGTGACTATGGCTACACCTTC CASSYLASDYGYTF TRBV6-5 14 TRBJ1-2 NA NA
TGCGCCAGCAGCTTGGACGGATCCTACGAGCAGTACTTC CASSLDGSYEQYF TRBV5-1 13 TRBJ2-7 few NA
TGTGCCAGCAGCCCCCTACCCCCTAGCGGGGGCCGAGGAGGGACCGCCGGGGAGCTGTTTTTT CASSPLPPSGGRGGTAGELFF TRBV7-3 21 TRBJ2-2 many TRBD2
TGTGCCAGCAGTCGACAATCGGCCGGGACAGCCCAGAGAGAGACCCAGTACTTC CASSRQSAGTAQRETQYF TRBV7-2 18 TRBJ2-5 few TRBD1
TGTGCCAGCAGCCCGACTAGCGGGGGTTACCACAATGAGCAGTTCTTC CASSPTSGGYHNEQFF TRBV12-3/TRBV12-4 16 TRBJ2-1 few TRBD2
TGCAGCGTTGGGGGGACTAGGGGGCTTCGCGATACGCAGTATTTT CSVGGTRGLRDTQYF TRBV29-1 15 TRBJ2-3 NA NA
TGTGCCAGCAGCTTAGGGGCGGGGAACCAAGAGACCCAGTACTTC CASSLGAGNQETQYF TRBV11-3 15 TRBJ2-5 NA NA
TGTGCCATCAGTTCAGACCCGGCCGGTACGCAGTATTTT CAISSDPAGTQYF TRBV10-3 13 TRBJ2-3 NA NA
TGCGCCAGCAGCTTGGAGACAGGGGGTGGATCACCCCTCCACTTT CASSLETGGGSPLHF TRBV5-1 15 TRBJ1-6 NA TRBD1
TGTGCCAGCAGCCCAGGACAGGGGAACCAAGAGACCCAGTACTTC CASSPGQGNQETQYF TRBV27 15 TRBJ2-5 NA TRBD1
TGTGCCAGCTCACTATACGACAGGGATGGGGAGACCCAGTACTTC CASSLYDRDGETQYF TRBV18 15 TRBJ2-5 few TRBD1
TGCGCCAGCGGCCGAGACTCCAACACCGGGGAGCTGTTTTTT CASGRDSNTGELFF TRBV5-1 14 TRBJ2-2 NA NA
TGTGCCAGCAGTTCCTCCGTGTATCGGGATGCGCATGGCTACACCTTC CASSSSVYRDAHGYTF TRBV6-6 16 TRBJ1-2 NA NA
TGTGCCAGCAGCCCCGGGCAACTAGCGCTCAGAGATACGCAGTATTTT CASSPGQLALRDTQYF TRBV5-6 16 TRBJ2-3 many TRBD2
TGTGCCAGCAGCCGCGTAGGGGCCAACGTCCTGACTTTC CASSRVGANVLTF TRBV5-4 13 TRBJ2-6 few NA
TGCGCCAGCAGCTTGGCCAGAACGAACACCGGGGAGCTGTTTTTT CASSLARTNTGELFF TRBV5-1 15 TRBJ2-2 few NA
TGCGCCAGCAGCTGGACAGGGGGCCTCAACGAGCAGTACTTC CASSWTGGLNEQYF TRBV5-1 14 TRBJ2-7 few TRBD1